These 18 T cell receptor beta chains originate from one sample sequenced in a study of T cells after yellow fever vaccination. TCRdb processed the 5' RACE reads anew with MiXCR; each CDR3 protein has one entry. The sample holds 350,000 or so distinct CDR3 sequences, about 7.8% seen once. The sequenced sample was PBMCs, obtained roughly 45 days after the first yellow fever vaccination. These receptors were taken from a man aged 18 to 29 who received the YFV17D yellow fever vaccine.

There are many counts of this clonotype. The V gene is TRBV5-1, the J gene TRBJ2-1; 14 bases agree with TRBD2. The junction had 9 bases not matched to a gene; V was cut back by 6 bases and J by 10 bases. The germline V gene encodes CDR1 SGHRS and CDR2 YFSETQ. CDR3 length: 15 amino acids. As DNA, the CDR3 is TGCGCCAGCAAAAGGCCGGGACTAGCGGGGGCCGAGCAGTTCTTC. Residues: CASKRPGLAGAEQFF.

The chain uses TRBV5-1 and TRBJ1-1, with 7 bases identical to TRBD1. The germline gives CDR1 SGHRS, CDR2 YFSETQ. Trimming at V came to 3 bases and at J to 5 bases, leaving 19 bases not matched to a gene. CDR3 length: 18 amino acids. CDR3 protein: CASSSSRQGELRGTEAFF. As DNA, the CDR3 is TGCGCCAGCAGCTCCTCACGACAGGGTGAGCTTCGAGGGACTGAAGCTTTCTTT.

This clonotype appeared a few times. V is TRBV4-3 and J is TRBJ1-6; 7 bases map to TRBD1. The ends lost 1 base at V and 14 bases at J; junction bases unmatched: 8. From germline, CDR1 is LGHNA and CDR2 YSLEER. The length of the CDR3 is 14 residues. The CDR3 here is CASSQGNRGFTLHF. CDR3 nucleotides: TGCGCCAGCAGCCAAGGGAACAGGGGTTTTACCCTCCACTTT.

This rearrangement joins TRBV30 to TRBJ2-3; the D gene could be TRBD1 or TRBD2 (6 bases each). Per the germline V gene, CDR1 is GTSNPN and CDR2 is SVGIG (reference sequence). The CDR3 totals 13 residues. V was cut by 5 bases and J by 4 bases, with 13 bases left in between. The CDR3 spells CAWGSGAADTQYF. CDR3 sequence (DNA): TGTGCCTGGGGTTCGGGGGCGGCAGATACGCAGTATTTT.

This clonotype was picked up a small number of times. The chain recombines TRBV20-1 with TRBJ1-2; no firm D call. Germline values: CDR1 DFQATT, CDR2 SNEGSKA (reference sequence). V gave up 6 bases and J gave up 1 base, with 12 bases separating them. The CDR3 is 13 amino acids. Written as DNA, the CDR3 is TGCAGTGCCACTGACCCCTTTAACTATGGCTACACCTTC. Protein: CSATDPFNYGYTF.

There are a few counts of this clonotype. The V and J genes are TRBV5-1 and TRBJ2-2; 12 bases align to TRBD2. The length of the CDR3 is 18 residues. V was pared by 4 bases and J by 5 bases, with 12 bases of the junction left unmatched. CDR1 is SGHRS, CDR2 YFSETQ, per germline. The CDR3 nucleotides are TGCGCCAGCAGCCCACCGGGACTAGCGGGTGCGGGGACCGGGGAGCTGTTTTTT. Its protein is CASSPPGLAGAGTGELFF.

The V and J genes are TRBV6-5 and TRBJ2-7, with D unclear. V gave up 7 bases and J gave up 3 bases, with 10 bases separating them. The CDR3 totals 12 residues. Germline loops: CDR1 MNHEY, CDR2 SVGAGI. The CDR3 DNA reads TGTGCCAGCAAAGGGAACAGCTACGAGCAGTACTTC. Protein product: CASKGNSYEQYF.

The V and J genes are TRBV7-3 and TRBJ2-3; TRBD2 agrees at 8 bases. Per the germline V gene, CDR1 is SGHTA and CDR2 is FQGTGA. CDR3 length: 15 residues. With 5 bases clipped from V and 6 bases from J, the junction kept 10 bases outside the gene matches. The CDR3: CASSPAGGDADTQYF. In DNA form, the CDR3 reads TGTGCCAGCAGCCCCGCCGGGGGGGACGCGGATACGCAGTATTTT.

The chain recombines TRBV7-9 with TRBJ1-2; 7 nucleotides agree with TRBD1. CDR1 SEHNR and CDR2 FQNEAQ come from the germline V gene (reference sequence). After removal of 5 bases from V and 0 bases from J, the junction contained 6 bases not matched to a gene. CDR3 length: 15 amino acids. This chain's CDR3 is CASSPDRASNYGYTF. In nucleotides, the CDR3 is TGTGCCAGCAGCCCTGACAGGGCTTCTAACTATGGCTACACCTTC.

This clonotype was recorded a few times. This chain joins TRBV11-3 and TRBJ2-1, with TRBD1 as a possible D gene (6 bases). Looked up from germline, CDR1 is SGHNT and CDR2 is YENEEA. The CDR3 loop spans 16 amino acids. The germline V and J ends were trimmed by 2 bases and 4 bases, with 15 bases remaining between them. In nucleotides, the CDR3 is TGTGCCAGCAGCTTACAGGCAGGGGCTTATTACAATGAGCAGTTCTTC. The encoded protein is CASSLQAGAYYNEQFF.

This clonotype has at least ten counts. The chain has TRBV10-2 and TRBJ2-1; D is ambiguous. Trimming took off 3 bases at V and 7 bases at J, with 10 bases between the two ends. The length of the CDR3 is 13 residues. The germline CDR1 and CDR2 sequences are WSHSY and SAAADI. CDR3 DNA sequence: TGCGCCAGCAGTGAAGCGAGTCTGAATGAGCAGTTCTTC. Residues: CASSEASLNEQFF.

The CDR3 loop is CASSIVWGTEAFF. For the CDR3, the DNA is TGTGCCAGTAGTATAGTTTGGGGGACTGAAGCTTTCTTT. The rearrangement links TRBV19 to TRBJ1-1; D may be TRBD1 (5 bases). Between the trimmed V and J ends, which lost 1 base and 5 bases, there was a span of 8 bases. The germline V gene encodes CDR1 LNHDA and CDR2 SQIVND (reference sequence). The CDR3 consists of 13 residues.

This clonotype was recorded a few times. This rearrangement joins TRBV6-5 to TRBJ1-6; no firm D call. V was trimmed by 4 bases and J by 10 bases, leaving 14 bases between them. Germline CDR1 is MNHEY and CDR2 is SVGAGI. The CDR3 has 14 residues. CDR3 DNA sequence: TGTGCCAGCAGTTCCCGGGAGGGTATATCACCCCTCCACTTT. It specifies CASSSREGISPLHF.

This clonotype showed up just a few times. CDR3 sequence reads: CASSYSPSLTEAFF. The CDR3 nucleotides are TGTGCCAGCAGTTACTCTCCGAGCCTCACTGAAGCTTTCTTT. This chain joins TRBV6-5 and TRBJ1-1, with unresolved D. Germline V gene sequence: CDR1 MNHEY, CDR2 SVGAGI. V lost 0 bases to trimming and J lost 4 bases, with 9 bases between them. This CDR3 spans 14 amino acids.

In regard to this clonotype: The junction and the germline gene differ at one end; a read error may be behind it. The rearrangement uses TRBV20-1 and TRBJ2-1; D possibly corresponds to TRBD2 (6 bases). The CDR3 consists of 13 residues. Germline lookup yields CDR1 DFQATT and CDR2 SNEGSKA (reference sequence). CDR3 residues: CSAPGGSGNEKFF. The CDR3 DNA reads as TGCAGTGCTCCCGGGGGTAGCGGCAATGAGAAGTTCTTC.

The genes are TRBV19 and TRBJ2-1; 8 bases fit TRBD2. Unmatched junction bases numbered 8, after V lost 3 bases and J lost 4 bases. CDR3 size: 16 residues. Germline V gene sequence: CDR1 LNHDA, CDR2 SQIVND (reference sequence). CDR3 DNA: TGTGCCAGTAGTATTTCGGGGAGCGGGGGTTACAATGAGCAGTTCTTC. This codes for CASSISGSGGYNEQFF.

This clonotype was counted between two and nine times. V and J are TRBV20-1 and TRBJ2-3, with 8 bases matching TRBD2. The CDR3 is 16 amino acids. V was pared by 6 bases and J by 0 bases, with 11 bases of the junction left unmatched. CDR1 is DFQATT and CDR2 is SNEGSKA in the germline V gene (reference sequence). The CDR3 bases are TGCAGTGCCCCCCTCGGGGGGGGTCTCAGCACAGATACGCAGTATTTT. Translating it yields CSAPLGGGLSTDTQYF.

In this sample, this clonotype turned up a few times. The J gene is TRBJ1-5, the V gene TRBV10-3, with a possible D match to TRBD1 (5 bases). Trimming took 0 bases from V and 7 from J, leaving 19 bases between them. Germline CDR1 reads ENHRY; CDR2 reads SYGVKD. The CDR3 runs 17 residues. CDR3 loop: CAISESPYSGHGQPQHF. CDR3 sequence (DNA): TGTGCCATCAGTGAGTCTCCCTACTCAGGGCACGGGCAGCCCCAGCATTTT.